This T cell receptor (beta chain) was retrieved from a study of early T cells in non-severe SARS-CoV-2 infection. Unique molecular identifiers (one per individual cDNA molecule) were attached. TCRdb re-called the 5' RACE reads with MiXCR, one entry per CDR3 protein. The sample contains about 76,000 distinct CDR3 sequences, 10% to 12% of which appear only once. This clonotype showed up just a few times. The CDR3 runs to 13 residues. V was pared by 2 bases and J by 7 bases, with 9 bases between. The germline V gene has CDR1 ENHRY and CDR2 SYGVKD. Input material: whole blood. The TCR originated in an adult who was a healthcare worker with PCR-confirmed SARS-CoV-2 infection or an uninfected control (not recorded which). The gene calls are TRBV10-3 and TRBJ2-1, with D possibly TRBD1 on 5 matching bases. The CDR3 spells CAISEAGMNEQFF. CDR3 DNA: TGTGCCATCAGTGAGGCAGGGATGAATGAGCAGTTCTTC.